The following is a TCR beta chain sequence with its context. Its antigen is still unknown. Here immunoSEQ multiplex PCR was the method, and the copy in TCRdb shows in-frame clones only, minus some. The data show fewer than 25,000 clones, around two thirds seen once. This CDR3 is 14 amino acids long. The ViraFEST assay expanded antigen-specific CD4+ T cells with viral peptide pools before sequencing. When around 10 days of culture had elapsed, CD4+ T cells were isolated. Nobody among the vaccine recipients had prior SARS-CoV-2 infection (nucleocapsid antibodies were negative). Peptides at about 10 ug/ml and IL-2 at roughly 9.3 IU/ml were added to around 2 million PBMC per well. On days 3 and 7, fresh IL-2 medium replaced half the medium. The sample is drawn from a study of vaccination effects on CD4 cells after COVID-19. Across the study: Subjects were given two BNT162b2 or mRNA-1273 vaccine doses. Study findings and constraints: Convalescent patients were scarce in the study, and it lacked early post-infection timepoints.

The clonotype originates from a human donor who received a COVID-19 vaccine. The rearrangement uses TRBV1 and TRBJ1-2; the table gives TRBD1 as D, unverified against the DNA. TRBV1 is annotated as a pseudogene. This specimen consisted of CD4+ T cells from PBMCs cultured with HCoV-OC43 spike peptides, obtained before COVID-19 vaccination. Described subset: HCoV-OC43 spike overlapping peptide pool stimulation. The CDR3 sequence: CTSSQGDRNYGYTF. DNA of the CDR3: TGCACCAGCAGCCAGGGGGACAGAAACTATGGCTACACCTTC.